This T cell receptor beta chain was captured by sequencing in a study of blood T cells in healthy people across ages. Study findings and constraints: For the donors, CMV status was unknown and possibly confounded expanded clonotype changes.

CDR1 and CDR2 (germline): SEHNR, FQNEAQ (reference sequence). The CDR3 contains 14 residues. With a J-beta primer mix and a sample-barcoded 5' primer, a second PCR ran roughly 7 to 11 cycles. MiXCR, applied by TCRdb to the 5' RACE reads, yields one record per CDR3 protein. The data show roughly 1,100,000 distinct CDR3 sequences, approximately 26% seen once. Worth noting for this clonotype: What it binds is unknown.

These data also featured in a second study, about T cells of mothers and their children. That source reports: Each child contributed about 3 million TCR beta CDR3 reads, while each mother contributed over 9.5 million.

The sequencing sample was made of blood. The V gene is TRBV7-9, the J gene TRBJ2-5; 7 bases are shared with TRBD1. The J call may be wrong; the DNA end is better matched by TRBJ2-7. This clonotype originated in a girl aged 2-15 years in good health. The CDR3 loop reads CASSSGTDPYEQYF. CDR3 coding DNA: TGTGCCAGCAGCTCCGGGACAGACCCCTACGAGCAGTACTTC.